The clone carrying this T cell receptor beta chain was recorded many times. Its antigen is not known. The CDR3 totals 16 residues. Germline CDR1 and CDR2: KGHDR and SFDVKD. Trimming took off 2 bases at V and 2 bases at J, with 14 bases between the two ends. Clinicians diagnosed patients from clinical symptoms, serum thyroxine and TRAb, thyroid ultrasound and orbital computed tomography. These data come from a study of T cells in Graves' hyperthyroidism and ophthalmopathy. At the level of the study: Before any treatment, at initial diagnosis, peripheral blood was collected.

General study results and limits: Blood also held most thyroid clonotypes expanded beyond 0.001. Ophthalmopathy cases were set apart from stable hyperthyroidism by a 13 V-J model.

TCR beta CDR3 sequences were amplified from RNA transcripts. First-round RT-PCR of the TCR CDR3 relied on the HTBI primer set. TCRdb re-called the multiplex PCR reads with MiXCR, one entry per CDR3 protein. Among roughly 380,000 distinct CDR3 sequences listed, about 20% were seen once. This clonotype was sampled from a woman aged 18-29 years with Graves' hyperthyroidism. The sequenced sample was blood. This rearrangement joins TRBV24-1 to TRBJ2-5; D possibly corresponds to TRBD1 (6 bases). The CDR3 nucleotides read TGTGCCACCAGTGATTCTACAGGGTTGCATCAAGAGACCCAGTACTTC. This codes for CATSDSTGLHQETQYF.